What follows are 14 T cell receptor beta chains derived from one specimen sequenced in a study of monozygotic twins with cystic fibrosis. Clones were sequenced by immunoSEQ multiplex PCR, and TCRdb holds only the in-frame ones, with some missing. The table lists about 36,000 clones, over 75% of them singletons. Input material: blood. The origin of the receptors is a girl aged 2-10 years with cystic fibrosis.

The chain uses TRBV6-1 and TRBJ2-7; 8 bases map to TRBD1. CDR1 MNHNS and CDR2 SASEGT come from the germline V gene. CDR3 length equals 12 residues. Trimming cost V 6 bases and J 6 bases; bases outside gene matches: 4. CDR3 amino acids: CASSLTGGEQYF. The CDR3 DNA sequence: TGTGCCAGCAGCCTCACAGGGGGCGAGCAGTACTTC.

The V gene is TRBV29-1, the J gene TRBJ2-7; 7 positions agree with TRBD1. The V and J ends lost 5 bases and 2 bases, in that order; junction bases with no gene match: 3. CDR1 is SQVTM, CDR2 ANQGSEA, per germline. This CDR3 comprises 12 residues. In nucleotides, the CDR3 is TGCAGCGTTCCGGGACAGCCCTACGAGCAGTACTTC. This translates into CSVPGQPYEQYF.

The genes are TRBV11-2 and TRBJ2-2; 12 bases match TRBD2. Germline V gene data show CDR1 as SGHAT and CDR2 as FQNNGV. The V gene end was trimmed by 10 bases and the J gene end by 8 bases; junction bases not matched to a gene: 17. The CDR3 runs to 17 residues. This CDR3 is CATKQLAGGPLGGELFF. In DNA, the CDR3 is TGTGCCACCAAGCAGCTAGCGGGGGGGCCGCTGGGTGGGGAGCTGTTTTTT.

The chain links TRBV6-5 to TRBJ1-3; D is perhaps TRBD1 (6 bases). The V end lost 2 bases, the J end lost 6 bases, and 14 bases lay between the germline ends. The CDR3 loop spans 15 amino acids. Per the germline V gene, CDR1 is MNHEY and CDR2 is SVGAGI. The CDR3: CASSYRGRIENTIYF. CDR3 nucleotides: TGTGCCAGCAGTTACAGGGGGAGAATTGAAAACACCATATATTTT.

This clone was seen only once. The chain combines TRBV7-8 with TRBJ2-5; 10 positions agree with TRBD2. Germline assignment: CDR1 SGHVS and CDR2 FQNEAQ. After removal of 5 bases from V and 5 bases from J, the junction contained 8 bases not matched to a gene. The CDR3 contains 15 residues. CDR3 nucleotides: TGTGCCAGCAGCGAGAGCGGGGGGGCCTGGGAGACCCAGTACTTC. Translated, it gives CASSESGGAWETQYF. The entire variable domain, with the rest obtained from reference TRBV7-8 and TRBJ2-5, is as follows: GAGVSQSPRYKVAKRGQDVALRCDPISGHVSLFWYQQALGQGPEFLTYFQNEAQLDKSGLPSDRFFAERPEGSVSTLKIQRTQQEDSAVYLCASSESGGAWETQYFGPGTRLLVL.

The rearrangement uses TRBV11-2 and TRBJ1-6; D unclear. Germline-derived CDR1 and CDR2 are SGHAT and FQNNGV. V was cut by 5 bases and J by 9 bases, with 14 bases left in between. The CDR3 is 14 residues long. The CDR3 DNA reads TGTGCCAGCAGCCATGAGTCCGGGGTTTCACCCCTCCACTTT. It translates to CASSHESGVSPLHF.

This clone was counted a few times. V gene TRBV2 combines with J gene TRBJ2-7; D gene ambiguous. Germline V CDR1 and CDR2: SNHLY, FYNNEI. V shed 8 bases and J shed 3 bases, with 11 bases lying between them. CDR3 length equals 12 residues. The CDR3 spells CASLGPNYEQYF. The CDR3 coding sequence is TGTGCCAGCCTCGGGCCGAACTACGAGCAGTACTTC.

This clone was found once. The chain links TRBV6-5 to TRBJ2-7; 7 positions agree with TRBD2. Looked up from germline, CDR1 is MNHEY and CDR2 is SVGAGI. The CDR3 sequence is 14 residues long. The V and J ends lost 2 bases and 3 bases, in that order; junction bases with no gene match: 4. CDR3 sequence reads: CASSYGGVNYEQYF. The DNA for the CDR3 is TGTGCCAGCAGTTACGGGGGGGTGAACTACGAGCAGTACTTC.

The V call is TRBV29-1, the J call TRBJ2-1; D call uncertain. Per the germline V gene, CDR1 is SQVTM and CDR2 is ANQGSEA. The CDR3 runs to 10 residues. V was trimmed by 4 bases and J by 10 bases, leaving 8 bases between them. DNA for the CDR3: TGCAGCGTTGCCCTCGGGGAGCAGTTCTTC. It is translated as CSVALGEQFF.

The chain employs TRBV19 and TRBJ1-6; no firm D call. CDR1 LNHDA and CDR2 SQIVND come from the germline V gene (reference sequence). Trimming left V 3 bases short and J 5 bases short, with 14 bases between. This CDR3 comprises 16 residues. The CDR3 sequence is CASSMMLTVNNSPLHF. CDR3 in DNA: TGTGCCAGTAGTATGATGTTAACGGTGAATAATTCACCCCTCCACTTT.

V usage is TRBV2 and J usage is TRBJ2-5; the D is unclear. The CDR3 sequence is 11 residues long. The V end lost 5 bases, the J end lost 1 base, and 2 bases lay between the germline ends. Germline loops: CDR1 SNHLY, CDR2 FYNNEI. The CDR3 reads CASSTQETQYF. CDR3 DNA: TGTGCCAGCAGTACCCAAGAGACCCAGTACTTC.

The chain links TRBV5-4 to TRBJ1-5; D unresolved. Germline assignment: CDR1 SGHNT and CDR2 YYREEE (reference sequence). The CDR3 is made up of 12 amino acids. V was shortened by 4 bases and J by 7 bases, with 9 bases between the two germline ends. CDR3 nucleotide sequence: TGTGCCAGCAGCCACCCTGGACAGCCCCAGCATTTT. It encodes CASSHPGQPQHF.

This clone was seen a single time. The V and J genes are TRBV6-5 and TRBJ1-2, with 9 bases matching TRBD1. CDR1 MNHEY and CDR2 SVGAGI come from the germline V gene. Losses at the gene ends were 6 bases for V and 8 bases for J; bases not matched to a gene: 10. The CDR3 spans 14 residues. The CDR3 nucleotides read TGTGCCAGCAGCCTTAACTCGGGACAGGGAGGCTACACCTTC. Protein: CASSLNSGQGGYTF.

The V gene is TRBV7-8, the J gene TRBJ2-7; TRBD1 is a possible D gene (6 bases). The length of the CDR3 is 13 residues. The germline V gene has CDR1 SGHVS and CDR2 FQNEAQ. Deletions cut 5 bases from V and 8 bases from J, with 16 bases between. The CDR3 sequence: CASSHSQGPKQYF. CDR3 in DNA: TGTGCCAGCAGCCACTCACAGGGTCCCAAGCAGTACTTC.